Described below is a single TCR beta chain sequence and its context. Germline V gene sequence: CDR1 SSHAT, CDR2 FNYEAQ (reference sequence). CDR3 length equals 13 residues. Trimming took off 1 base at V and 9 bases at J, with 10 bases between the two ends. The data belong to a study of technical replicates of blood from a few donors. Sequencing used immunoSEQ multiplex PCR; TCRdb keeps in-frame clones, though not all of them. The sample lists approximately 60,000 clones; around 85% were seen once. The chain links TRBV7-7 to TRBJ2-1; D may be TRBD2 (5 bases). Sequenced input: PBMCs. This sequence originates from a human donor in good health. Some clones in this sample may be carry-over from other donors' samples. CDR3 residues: CASSLELGVEQFF. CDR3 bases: TGTGCCAGCAGCTTAGAACTAGGAGTTGAGCAGTTCTTC.